Given below is one T cell receptor (beta chain) in context. Original methodology: Scientists estimated how many nucleated cells there were by amplifying reference gene primers. Sequencing was performed with immunoSEQ multiplex PCR; in TCRdb, only in-frame clones are kept and a portion is missing. D and trimming come from the DNA, and the V and J calls and clone size come from that table. The sample lists about 250,000 clones, roughly 85% occurring once. The entry originates in a study of blood T cell repertoires in COVID-19. Overall study context: Nucleic acid was either cDNA or gDNA, and it came from T cells, B-cell-depleted T cells, or PBMCs.

Trimming left V 3 bases short and J 7 bases short, with 7 bases between. Looked up from germline, CDR1 is MDHEN and CDR2 is SYDVKM. CDR3 length: 12 residues. J is TRBJ1-5 and V is TRBV28; D not resolved. Material for sequencing was peripheral blood. This clonotype was obtained from a man aged 45-60 years with active or convalescent COVID-19. CDR3 amino acids: CASSLPGQPQHF. CDR3 coding DNA: TGTGCCAGCAGTTTGCCCGGGCAGCCCCAGCATTTT.